This TCR beta chain was documented in a study of blood T cell repertoires in COVID-19. The V end lost 2 bases, the J end lost 4 bases, and 11 bases lay between the germline ends. CDR1 is MNHNY, CDR2 SVGAGI, per germline (reference sequence). The length of the CDR3 is 14 residues. TCRdb keeps only in-frame clones here, not all; method: immunoSEQ multiplex PCR. The sample contains approximately 100,000 clones, 80% to 90% of which appear only once. Specimen: peripheral blood. The TCR comes from a woman in her sixties with acute or convalescent COVID-19. This chain uses TRBV6-6 with TRBJ1-1; D is unclear. CDR3 in amino acids: CASSYRVVGTEAFF. The CDR3 DNA sequence: TGTGCCAGCAGTTACCGGGTTGTTGGCACTGAAGCTTTCTTT.